The 10 T cell receptor beta chains in this list originate from one sample, sequenced in a study of blood T cell repertoires in COVID-19. Assay used: immunoSEQ multiplex PCR; TCRdb lists only in-frame clones, some missing. The sample holds about 220,000 clones; roughly 89% are singletons and the top ten take 2% to 3%. Sequencing was done on a sample of PBMCs or T cells enriched from blood (not recorded which). These receptors all stem from a woman aged 25 to 39 with acute COVID-19.

About this clone: One junction end does not reproduce the germline sequence, and a read error may be involved. The CDR3 nucleotides are TGTGCTAGCAGCTACAGTTTGACGGATCAAGAGACCCAGTACTTC. Its protein is CASSYSLTDQETQYF. The J gene is TRBJ2-5, the V gene TRBV7-7, with unresolved D. This CDR3 region has 15 residues. Germline CDR1 and CDR2: SSHAT and FNYEAQ (reference sequence). Filled out from reference TRBV7-7 and TRBJ2-5, the complete variable domain reads GAGVSQSPRYKVTKRGQDVTLRCDPISSHATLYWYQQALGQGPEFLTYFNYEAQPDKSGLPSDRFSAERPEGSISTLTIQRTEQRDSAMYRCASSYSLTDQETQYFGPGTRLLVL.

This clone occurred once. The J gene is TRBJ2-1, the V gene TRBV19; 9 bases match TRBD2. V trimming: 6 bases; J trimming: 7 bases; junction bases outside the gene matches: 13. The germline CDR1 and CDR2 sequences are LNHDA and SQIVND (reference sequence). The CDR3 consists of 16 residues. The DNA for the CDR3 is TGTGCCAGTAGCCCTCTGGGGCGGGGGGGTTCGAATGAGCAGTTCTTC. Translating it yields CASSPLGRGGSNEQFF. The variable domain in full, completed from reference TRBV19 and TRBJ2-1, reads DGGITQSPKYLFRKEGQNVTLSCEQNLNHDAMYWYRQDPGQGLRLIYYSQIVNDFQKGDIAEGYSVSREKKESFPLTVTSAQKNPTAFYLCASSPLGRGGSNEQFFGPGTRLTVL.

The gene calls are TRBV27 and TRBJ1-1, with D possibly matching TRBD1 (6 bases). The V and J ends lost 5 bases and 4 bases respectively, with 11 bases between them. The CDR3 runs to 13 residues. Germline V gives CDR1 MNHEY, CDR2 SMNVEV (reference sequence). The DNA of the CDR3 is TGTGCCAGCAGTGAACAGGGAGCCACTGAAGCTTTCTTT. It codes for CASSEQGATEAFF.

This chain connects TRBV6-6 to TRBJ2-5, with TRBD1 matching over 8 bases. From germline, CDR1 is MNHNY and CDR2 SVGAGI (reference sequence). The CDR3 totals 16 residues. V lost 6 bases to trimming and J lost 0 bases; unmatched junction nucleotides: 9. CDR3 coding DNA: TGTGCCAGCAGACCTACAGGGGGTGGGTACCAAGAGACCCAGTACTTC. This encodes CASRPTGGGYQETQYF.

The chain joins TRBV28 to TRBJ2-1, with 8 bases aligning to TRBD2. CDR1 and CDR2 (germline): MDHEN, SYDVKM. With V trimmed by 7 bases and J by 4 bases, 9 bases remained unmatched. The CDR3 runs 15 residues. The CDR3 region has the DNA TGTGCCAGCACCGATGGCGGGGGGAGATACAATGAGCAGTTCTTC. Residues: CASTDGGGRYNEQFF. Variable domain in full (rest from reference TRBV28 and TRBJ2-1): DVKVTQSSRYLVKRTGEKVFLECVQDMDHENMFWYRQDPGLGLRLIYFSYDVKMKEKGDIPEGYSVSREKKERFSLILESASTNQTSMYLCASTDGGGRYNEQFFGPGTRLTVL.

The chain is built from TRBV7-2 and TRBJ1-5; D perhaps matches TRBD1 (5 bases). The germline CDR1 and CDR2 sequences are SGHTA and FQGNSA. The CDR3 has 16 amino acids. The V end was cut by 5 bases, the J end by 0 bases, with 14 bases between. The CDR3 sequence: CASSTDNYYSNQPQHF. CDR3 bases: TGTGCCAGCAGCACGGACAACTACTATAGCAATCAGCCCCAGCATTTT.

This clone appeared a single time. The rearrangement uses TRBV5-1 and TRBJ1-3, with 7 bases aligning to TRBD1. CDR3 length equals 15 residues. V gave up 5 bases and J gave up 4 bases; unmatched junction bases: 9. CDR1 is SGHRS and CDR2 is YFSETQ in the germline V gene. CDR3 sequence: CASRPGTASGNTIYF. The CDR3 DNA reads as TGCGCCAGCAGACCCGGGACAGCTTCAGGAAACACCATATATTTT.

The chain uses TRBV7-2 and TRBJ1-6; 7 nucleotides match TRBD1. CDR3 length: 17 residues. V was pared by 7 bases and J by 4 bases, with 13 bases of the junction left unmatched. Germline assignment: CDR1 SGHTA and CDR2 FQGNSA. The CDR3 coding sequence is TGTGCCAGCACCCAGGACAGGACCTACTCGTATAATTCACCCCTCCACTTT. It encodes CASTQDRTYSYNSPLHF.

The chain has TRBV5-4 and TRBJ2-1, with 7 bases identical to TRBD2. Per the germline V gene, CDR1 is SGHNT and CDR2 is YYREEE (reference sequence). With V trimmed by 9 bases and J by 6 bases, 12 bases remained unmatched. This CDR3 has 14 residues. The CDR3 bases are TGTGCCACTCTCCGCGGGGGTCTGGGCAATGAGCAGTTCTTC. Translating it yields CATLRGGLGNEQFF.

The CDR3 here is CASSYSAGGHSYEQYF. The CDR3 DNA reads TGTGCCAGCAGTTACTCGGCGGGGGGGCACTCCTACGAGCAGTACTTC. This rearrangement joins TRBV6-5 to TRBJ2-7, with 9 bases matching TRBD2. V was pared by 0 bases and J by 0 bases, with 3 bases of the junction left unmatched. From germline, CDR1 is MNHEY and CDR2 SVGAGI. The CDR3 totals 16 residues.